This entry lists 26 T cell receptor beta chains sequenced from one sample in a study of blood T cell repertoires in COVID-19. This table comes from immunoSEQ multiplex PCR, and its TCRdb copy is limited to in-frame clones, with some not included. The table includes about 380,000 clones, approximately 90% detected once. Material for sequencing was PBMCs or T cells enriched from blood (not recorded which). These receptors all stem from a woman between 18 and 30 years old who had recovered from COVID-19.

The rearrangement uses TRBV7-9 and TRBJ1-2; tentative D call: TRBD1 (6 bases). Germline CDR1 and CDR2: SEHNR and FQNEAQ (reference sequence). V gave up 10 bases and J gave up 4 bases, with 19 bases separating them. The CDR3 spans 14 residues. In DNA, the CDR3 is TGTGCCACCGCCATGGGGGGGCCCCTCTATGGCTACACCTTC. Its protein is CATAMGGPLYGYTF.

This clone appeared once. CDR3 coding DNA: TGTGCCAGCAGCCCCGCCTCGGGTGGCGCTGAAGCTTTCTTT. Encoded protein: CASSPASGGAEAFF. The rearrangement joins TRBV7-9 to TRBJ1-1; D is unresolved. Germline V gene sequence: CDR1 SEHNR, CDR2 FQNEAQ (reference sequence). The CDR3 is 14 amino acids. Trimming removed 5 bases at V and 6 bases at J, with 16 bases between.

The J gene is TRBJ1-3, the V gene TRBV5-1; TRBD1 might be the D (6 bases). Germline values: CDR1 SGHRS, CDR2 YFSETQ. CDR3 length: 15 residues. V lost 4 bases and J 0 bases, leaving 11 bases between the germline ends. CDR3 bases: TGCGCCAGCAGCACAGACAGGATCTCTGGAAACACCATATATTTT. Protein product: CASSTDRISGNTIYF.

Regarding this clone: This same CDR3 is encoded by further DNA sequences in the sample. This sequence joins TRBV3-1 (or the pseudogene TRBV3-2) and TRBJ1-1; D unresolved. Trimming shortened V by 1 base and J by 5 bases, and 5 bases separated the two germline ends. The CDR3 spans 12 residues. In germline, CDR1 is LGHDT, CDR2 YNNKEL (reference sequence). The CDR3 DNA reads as TGTGCCAGCAGCCAAGGAGGTACTGAAGCTTTCTTT. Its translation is CASSQGGTEAFF.

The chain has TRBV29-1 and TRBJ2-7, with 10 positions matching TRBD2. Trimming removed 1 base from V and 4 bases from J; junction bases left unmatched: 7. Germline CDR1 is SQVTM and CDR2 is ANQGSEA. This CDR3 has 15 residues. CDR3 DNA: TGCAGCGTTGAAGGAGGGACTAGCGAGGGATACGAGCAGTACTTC. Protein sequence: CSVEGGTSEGYEQYF.

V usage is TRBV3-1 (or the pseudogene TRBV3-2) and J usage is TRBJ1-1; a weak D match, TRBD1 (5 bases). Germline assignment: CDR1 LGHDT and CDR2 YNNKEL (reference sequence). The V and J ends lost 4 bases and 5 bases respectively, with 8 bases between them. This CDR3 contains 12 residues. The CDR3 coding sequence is TGTGCCAGCAGCCGGACACGGACTGAAGCTTTCTTT. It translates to CASSRTRTEAFF.

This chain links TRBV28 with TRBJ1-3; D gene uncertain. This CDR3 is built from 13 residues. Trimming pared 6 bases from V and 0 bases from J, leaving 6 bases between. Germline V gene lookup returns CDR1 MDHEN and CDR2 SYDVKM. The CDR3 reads CASSHPSGNTIYF. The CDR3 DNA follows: TGTGCCAGCAGCCATCCCTCTGGAAACACCATATATTTT.

The CDR3 DNA sequence: TGTGCCTGGAGTGGTGACAACAATCAGCCCCAGCATTTT. Its protein product is CAWSGDNNQPQHF. The chain joins TRBV30 to TRBJ1-5; D gene uncertain. From germline, CDR1 is GTSNPN and CDR2 SVGIG (reference sequence). There are 13 residues in the CDR3. V was cut by 1 base and J by 3 bases, with 7 bases left in between.

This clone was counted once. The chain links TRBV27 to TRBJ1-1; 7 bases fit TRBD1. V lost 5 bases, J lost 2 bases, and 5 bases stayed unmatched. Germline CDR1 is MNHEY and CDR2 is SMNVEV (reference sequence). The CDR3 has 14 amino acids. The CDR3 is CASSQGTANTEAFF. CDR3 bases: TGTGCCAGCAGTCAGGGGACAGCAAACACTGAAGCTTTCTTT.

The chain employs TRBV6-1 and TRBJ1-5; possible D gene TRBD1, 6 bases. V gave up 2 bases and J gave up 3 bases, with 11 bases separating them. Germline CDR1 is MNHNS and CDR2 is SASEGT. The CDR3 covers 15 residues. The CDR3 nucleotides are TGTGCCAGCAGTGAACCAACAGGGCTCAATCAGCCCCAGCATTTT. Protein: CASSEPTGLNQPQHF.

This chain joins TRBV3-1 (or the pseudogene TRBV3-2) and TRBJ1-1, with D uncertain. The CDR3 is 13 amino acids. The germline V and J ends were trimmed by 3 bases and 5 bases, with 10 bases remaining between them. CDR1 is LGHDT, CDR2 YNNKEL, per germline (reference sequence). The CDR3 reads CASSQGGATEAFF. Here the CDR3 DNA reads TGTGCCAGCAGCCAGGGTGGAGCGACTGAAGCTTTCTTT.

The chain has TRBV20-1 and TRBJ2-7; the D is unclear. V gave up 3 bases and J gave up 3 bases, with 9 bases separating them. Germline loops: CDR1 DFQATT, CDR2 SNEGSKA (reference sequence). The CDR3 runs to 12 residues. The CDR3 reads CSASGSHYEQYF. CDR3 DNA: TGCAGTGCTAGTGGCAGTCACTACGAGCAGTACTTC.

The CDR3 spells CASSLAASGGGEQFF. The DNA for the CDR3 is TGTGCCAGCAGCTTGGCTGCTAGCGGGGGCGGTGAGCAGTTCTTC. The chain is built from TRBV5-4 and TRBJ2-1, with 10 nucleotides matching TRBD2. This CDR3 has 15 residues. Trimming at V came to 0 bases and at J to 9 bases, leaving 6 bases not matched to a gene. Germline V gene data show CDR1 as SGHNT and CDR2 as YYREEE (reference sequence).

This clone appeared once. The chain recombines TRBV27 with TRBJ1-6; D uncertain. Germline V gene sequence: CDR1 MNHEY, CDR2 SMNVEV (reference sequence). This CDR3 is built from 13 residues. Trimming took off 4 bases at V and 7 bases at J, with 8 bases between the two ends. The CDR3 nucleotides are TGTGCCAGCAGTTCAACCGGGAATTCACCCCTCCACTTT. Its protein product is CASSSTGNSPLHF.

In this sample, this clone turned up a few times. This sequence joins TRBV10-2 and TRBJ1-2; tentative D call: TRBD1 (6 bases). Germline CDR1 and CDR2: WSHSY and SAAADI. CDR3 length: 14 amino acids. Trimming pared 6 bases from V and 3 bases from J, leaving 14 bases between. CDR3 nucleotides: TGCGCCAGCAGAAGACCGACAGGCGACTATGGCTACACCTTC. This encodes CASRRPTGDYGYTF.

The CDR3 region has the DNA TGTGCCAGCAGCTTGCCGGGACAGGTATCCTACGAGCAGTACTTC. Translated: CASSLPGQVSYEQYF. The chain recombines TRBV7-9 with TRBJ2-7; 8 bases line up with TRBD1. The CDR3 runs 15 residues. CDR1 and CDR2 from the germline V gene are SEHNR and FQNEAQ (reference sequence). Trimming at V came to 3 bases and at J to 1 base, leaving 5 bases not matched to a gene.

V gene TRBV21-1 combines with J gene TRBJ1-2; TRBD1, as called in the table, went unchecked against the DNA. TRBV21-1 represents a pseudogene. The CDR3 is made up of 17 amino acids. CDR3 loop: CASSKLGTGPVIDGYTF. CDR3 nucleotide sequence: TGTGCCAGCAGCAAATTGGGGACAGGGCCGGTTATTGATGGCTACACCTTC.

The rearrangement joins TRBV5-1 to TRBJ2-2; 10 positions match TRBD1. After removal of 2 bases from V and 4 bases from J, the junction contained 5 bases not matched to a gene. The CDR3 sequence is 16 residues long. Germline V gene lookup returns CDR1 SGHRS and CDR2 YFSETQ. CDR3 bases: TGCGCCAGCAGCTTTGACAGGGGGCCCGGCACCGGGGAGCTGTTTTTT. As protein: CASSFDRGPGTGELFF.

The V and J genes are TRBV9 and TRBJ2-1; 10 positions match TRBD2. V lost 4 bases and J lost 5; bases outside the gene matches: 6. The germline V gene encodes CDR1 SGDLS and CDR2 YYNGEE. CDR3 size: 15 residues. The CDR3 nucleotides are TGTGCCAGCAGCTTCGGACTAGCGGTTAACAATGAGCAGTTCTTC. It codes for CASSFGLAVNNEQFF.

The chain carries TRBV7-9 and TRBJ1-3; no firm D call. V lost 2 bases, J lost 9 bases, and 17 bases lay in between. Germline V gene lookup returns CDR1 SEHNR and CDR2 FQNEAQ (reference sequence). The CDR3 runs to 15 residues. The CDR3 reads CASSLSPGSSGTIYF. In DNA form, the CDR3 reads TGTGCCAGCAGCTTATCCCCAGGCTCAAGCGGCACCATATATTTT.

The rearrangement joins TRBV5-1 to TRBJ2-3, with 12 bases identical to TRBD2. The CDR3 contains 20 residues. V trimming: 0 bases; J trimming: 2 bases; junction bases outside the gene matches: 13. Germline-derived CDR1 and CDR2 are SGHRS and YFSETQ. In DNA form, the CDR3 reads TGCGCCAGCAGCTTGGTATGGCTAGCGGGGGGGCCGGGTCCCACAGATACGCAGTATTTT. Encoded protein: CASSLVWLAGGPGPTDTQYF.

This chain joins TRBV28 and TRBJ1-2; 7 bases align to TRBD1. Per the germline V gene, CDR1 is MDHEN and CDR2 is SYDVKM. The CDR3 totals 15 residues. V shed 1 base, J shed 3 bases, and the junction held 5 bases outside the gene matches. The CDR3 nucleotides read TGTGCCAGCAGTTTATCCGGGACAGTAGACTATGGCTACACCTTC. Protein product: CASSLSGTVDYGYTF.

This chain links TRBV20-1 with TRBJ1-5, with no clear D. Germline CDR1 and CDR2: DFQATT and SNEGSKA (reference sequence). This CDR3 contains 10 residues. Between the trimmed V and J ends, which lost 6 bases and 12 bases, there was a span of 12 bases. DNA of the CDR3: TGCAGTGCAGAACACCGTCGCCAGCATTTT. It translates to CSAEHRRQHF.

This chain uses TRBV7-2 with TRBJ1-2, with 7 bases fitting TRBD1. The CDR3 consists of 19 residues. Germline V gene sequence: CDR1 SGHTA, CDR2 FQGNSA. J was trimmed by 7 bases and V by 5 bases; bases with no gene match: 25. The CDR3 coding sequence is TGTGCCAGCAGCAAAGAACAGGGGCCGGCGGCCCCCAATGCGGGTGGCTACACCTTC. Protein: CASSKEQGPAAPNAGGYTF.

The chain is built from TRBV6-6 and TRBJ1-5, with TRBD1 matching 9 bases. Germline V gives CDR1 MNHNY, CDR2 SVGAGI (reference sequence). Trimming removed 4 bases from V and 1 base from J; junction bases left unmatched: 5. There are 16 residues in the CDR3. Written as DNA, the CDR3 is TGTGCCAGCAGTTCGACAGGGGGGGCGAGCAATCAGCCCCAGCATTTT. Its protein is CASSSTGGASNQPQHF.

As DNA, the CDR3 is TGCAGCGTTGTGGGGACAGTCGACTCCTACGAGCAGTACTTC. This translates into CSVVGTVDSYEQYF. The chain is built from TRBV29-1 and TRBJ2-7; TRBD1 matches 7 bases. The CDR3 runs 14 residues. Germline CDR1 SQVTM, CDR2 ANQGSEA. V lost 4 bases and J lost 0; bases outside the gene matches: 6.